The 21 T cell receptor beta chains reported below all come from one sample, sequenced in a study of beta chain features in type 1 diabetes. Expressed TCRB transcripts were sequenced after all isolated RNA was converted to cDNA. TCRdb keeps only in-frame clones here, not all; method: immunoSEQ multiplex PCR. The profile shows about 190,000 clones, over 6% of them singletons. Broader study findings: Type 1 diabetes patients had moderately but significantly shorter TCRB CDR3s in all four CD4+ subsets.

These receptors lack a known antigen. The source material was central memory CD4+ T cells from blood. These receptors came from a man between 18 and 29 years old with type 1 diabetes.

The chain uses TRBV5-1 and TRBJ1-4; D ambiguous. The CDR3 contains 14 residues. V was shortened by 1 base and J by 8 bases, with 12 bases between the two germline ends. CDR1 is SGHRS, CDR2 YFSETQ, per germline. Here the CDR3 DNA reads TGCGCCAGCAGCTTGTCGGTGCGGGGAGAAAAACTGTTTTTT. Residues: CASSLSVRGEKLFF.

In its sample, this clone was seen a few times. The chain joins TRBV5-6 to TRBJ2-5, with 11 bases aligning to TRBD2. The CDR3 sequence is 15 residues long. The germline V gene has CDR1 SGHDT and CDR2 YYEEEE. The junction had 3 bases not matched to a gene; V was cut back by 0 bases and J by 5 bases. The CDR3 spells CASSLVASGRETQYF. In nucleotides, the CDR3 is TGTGCCAGCAGCTTGGTAGCTAGCGGGAGGGAGACCCAGTACTTC.

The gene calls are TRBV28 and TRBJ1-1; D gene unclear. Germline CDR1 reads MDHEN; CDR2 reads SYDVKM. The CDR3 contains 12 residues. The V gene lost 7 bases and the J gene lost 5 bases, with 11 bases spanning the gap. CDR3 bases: TGTGCCAGCAACTCCTTCGGGACTGAAGCTTTCTTT. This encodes CASNSFGTEAFF.

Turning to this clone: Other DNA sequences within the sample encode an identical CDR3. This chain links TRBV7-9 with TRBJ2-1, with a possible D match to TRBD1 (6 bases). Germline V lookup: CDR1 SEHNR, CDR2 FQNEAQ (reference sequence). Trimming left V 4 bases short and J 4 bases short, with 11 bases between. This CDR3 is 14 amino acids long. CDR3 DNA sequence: TGTGCCAGCAGCTCCAGGACAGATTACAATGAGCAGTTCTTC. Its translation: CASSSRTDYNEQFF.

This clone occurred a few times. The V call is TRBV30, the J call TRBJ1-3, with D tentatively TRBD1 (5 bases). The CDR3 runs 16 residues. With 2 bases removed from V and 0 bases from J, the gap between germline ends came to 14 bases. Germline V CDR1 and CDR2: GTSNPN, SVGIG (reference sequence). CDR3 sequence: CAWSLRGLTSGNTIYF. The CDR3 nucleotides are TGTGCCTGGAGTCTTAGGGGCCTCACCTCTGGAAACACCATATATTTT.

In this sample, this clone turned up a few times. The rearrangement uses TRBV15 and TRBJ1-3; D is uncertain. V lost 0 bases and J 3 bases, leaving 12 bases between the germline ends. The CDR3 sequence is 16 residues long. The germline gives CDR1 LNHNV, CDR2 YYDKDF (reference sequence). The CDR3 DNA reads TGTGCCACCAGCAGAGATCAGGCTCCTGGTGGAAACACCATATATTTT. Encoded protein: CATSRDQAPGGNTIYF.

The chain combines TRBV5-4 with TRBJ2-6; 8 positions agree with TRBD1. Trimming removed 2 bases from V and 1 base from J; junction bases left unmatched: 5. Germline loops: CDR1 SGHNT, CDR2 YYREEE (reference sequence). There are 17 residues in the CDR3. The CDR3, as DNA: TGTGCCAGCAGCTTAGGGGACAGGAATTCTGGGGCCAACGTCCTGACTTTC. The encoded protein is CASSLGDRNSGANVLTF.

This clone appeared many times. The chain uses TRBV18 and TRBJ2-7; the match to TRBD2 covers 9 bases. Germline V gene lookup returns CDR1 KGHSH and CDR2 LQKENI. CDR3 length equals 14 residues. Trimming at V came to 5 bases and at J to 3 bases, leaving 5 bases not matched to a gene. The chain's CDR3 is CASSVAAGGYEQYF. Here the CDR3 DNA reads TGTGCCAGCTCAGTCGCAGCGGGAGGCTACGAGCAGTACTTC.

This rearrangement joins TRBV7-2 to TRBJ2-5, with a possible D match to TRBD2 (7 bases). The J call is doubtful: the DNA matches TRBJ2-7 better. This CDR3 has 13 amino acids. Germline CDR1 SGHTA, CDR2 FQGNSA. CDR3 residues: CASGGGGTYEQYF. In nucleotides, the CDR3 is TGTGCCAGCGGGGGCGGGGGCACCTACGAGCAGTACTTC.

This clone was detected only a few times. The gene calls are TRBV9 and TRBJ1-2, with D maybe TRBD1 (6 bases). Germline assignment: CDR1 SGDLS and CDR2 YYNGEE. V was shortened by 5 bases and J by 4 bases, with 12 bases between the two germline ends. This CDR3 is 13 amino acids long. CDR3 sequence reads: CASSRRGPYGYTF. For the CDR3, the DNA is TGTGCCAGCAGTCGGCGGGGGCCCTATGGCTACACCTTC.

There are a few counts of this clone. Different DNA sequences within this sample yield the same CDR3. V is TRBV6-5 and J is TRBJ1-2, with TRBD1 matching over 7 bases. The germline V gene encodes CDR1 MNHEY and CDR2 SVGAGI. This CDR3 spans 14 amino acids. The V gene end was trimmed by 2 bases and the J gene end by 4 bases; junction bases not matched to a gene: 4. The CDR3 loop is CASSYDRAPYGYTF. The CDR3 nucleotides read TGTGCCAGCAGTTACGACAGGGCCCCCTATGGCTACACCTTC.

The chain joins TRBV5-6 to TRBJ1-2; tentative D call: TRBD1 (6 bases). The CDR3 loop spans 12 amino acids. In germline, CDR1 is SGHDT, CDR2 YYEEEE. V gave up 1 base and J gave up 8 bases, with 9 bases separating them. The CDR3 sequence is CASSLNRDGYTF. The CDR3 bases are TGTGCCAGCAGCTTGAACAGGGACGGCTACACCTTC. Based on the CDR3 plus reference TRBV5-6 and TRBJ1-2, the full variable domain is DAGVTQSPTHLIKTRGQQVTLRCSPKSGHDTVSWYQQALGQGPQFIFQYYEEEERQRGNFPDRFSGHQFPNYSSELNVNALLLGDSALYLCASSLNRDGYTFGSGTRLTVV.

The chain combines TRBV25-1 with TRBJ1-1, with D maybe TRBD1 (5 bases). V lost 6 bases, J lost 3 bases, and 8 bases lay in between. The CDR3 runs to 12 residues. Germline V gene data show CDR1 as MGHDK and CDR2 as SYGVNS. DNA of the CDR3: TGTGCCAGCAGGAACAGGTACACTGAAGCTTTCTTT. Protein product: CASRNRYTEAFF.

The CDR3 loop reads CATSRARRVDTEAFF. CDR3 DNA sequence: TGTGCCACCAGCAGAGCGAGGCGGGTGGACACTGAAGCTTTCTTT. The rearrangement joins TRBV15 to TRBJ1-1; D is undetermined. Germline loops: CDR1 LNHNV, CDR2 YYDKDF (reference sequence). Trimming stripped 1 base from V and 3 bases from J, with 12 bases between. This CDR3 is built from 15 residues.

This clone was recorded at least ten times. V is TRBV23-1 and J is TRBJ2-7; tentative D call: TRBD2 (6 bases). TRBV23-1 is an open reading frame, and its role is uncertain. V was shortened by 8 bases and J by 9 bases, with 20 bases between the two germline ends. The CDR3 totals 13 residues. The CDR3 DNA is TGCGCCAGCCGCGGGACTGATATACGAGGGCAGTACTTC. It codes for CASRGTDIRGQYF.

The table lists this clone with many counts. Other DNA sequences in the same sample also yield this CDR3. The CDR3 bases are TGCGCCAGCAGCCGGCAAGAGACCCAGTACTTC. Residues: CASSRQETQYF. V usage is TRBV5-1 and J usage is TRBJ2-5; D is unclear. Germline lookup yields CDR1 SGHRS and CDR2 YFSETQ. Between the trimmed V and J ends, which lost 4 bases and 2 bases, there was a span of 3 bases. This CDR3 has 11 amino acids. Variable domain in full (rest from reference TRBV5-1 and TRBJ2-5): KAGVTQTPRYLIKTRGQQVTLSCSPISGHRSVSWYQQTPGQGLQFLFEYFSETQRNKGNFPGRFSGRQFSNSRSEMNVSTLELGDSALYLCASSRQETQYFGPGTRLLVL.

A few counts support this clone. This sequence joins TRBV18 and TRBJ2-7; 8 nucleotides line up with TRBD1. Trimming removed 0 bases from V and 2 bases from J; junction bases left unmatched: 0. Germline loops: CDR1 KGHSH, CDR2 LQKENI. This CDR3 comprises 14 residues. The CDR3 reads CASSPPQGAYEQYF. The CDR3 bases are TGTGCCAGCTCACCACCACAGGGGGCCTACGAGCAGTACTTC.

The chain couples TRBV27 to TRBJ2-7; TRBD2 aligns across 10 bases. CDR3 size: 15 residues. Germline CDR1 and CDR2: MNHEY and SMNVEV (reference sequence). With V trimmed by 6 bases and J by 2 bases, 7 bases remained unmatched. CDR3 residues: CASRLSGRAAYEQYF. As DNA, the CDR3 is TGTGCCAGCAGACTAAGCGGGAGGGCCGCCTACGAGCAGTACTTC.

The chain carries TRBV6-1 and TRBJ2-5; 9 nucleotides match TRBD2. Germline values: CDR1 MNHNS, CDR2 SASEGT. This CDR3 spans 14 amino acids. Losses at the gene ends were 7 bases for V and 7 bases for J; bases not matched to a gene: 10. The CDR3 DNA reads TGTGCCAGCACCACGTCGGCTAGCGGGACGACCCAGTACTTC. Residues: CASTTSASGTTQYF.

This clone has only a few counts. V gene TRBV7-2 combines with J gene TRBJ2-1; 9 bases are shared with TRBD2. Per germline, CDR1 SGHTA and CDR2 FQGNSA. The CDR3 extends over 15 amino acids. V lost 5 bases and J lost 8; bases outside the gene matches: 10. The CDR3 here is CASSLSGSWGYEQFF. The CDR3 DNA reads TGTGCCAGCAGCCTTAGCGGGAGTTGGGGGTATGAGCAGTTCTTC.

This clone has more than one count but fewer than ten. CDR3 in amino acids: CASSLGENSGANVLTF. The CDR3 DNA sequence: TGTGCCAGCAGCTTAGGGGAGAACTCTGGGGCCAACGTCCTGACTTTC. J is TRBJ2-6 and V is TRBV11-2; perhaps TRBD2 as D (5 bases). Between the trimmed V and J ends, which lost 1 base and 0 bases, there was a span of 7 bases. The CDR3 is made up of 16 amino acids. Germline CDR1 reads SGHAT; CDR2 reads FQNNGV.